These 27 T cell receptor beta chains were sequenced from one sample in a study of type 1 regulatory T cells. From the reads, TCRdb called clonotypes with MiXCR, one entry per CDR3 protein. The sample shows approximately 97,000 distinct CDR3 sequences, about 28% of them seen only once. Sequencing used CD4+ T cells, either the whole sample or a sorted fraction (not recorded which). The source is a human donor in good health.

The chain joins TRBV11-2 to TRBJ1-5, with D possibly matching TRBD1 (5 bases). The V and J ends lost 5 bases and 6 bases respectively, with 14 bases between them. Germline CDR1 SGHAT, CDR2 FQNNGV. CDR3 length: 14 residues. CDR3 loop: CASSGNKDSQPQHF. The CDR3 DNA reads as TGTGCCAGCAGCGGGAATAAAGACAGTCAGCCCCAGCATTTT.

V gene TRBV12-3 or TRBV12-4 combines with J gene TRBJ2-5, with D perhaps TRBD1 (6 bases). V lost 6 bases and J lost 1, with 15 bases in between. The CDR3 spans 15 residues. The CDR3 loop reads CASRPHGQIQETQYF. DNA for the CDR3: TGTGCCAGCAGGCCCCATGGACAGATCCAAGAGACCCAGTACTTC.

The CDR3 spells CASSLDPPRREKKFF. The DNA of the CDR3 is TGTGCCAGCAGCTTAGACCCCCCCAGGCGGGAAAAAAAGTTCTTC. J is TRBJ2-1 and V is TRBV7-2; possible D gene TRBD2, 6 bases. V lost 1 base and J lost 14, with 21 bases in between. The germline CDR1 and CDR2 sequences are SGHTA and FQGNSA. The CDR3 runs 15 residues.

The table lists this clonotype with a few counts. The genes are TRBV27 and TRBJ1-1, with D perhaps matching TRBD1 (5 bases). The V gene lost 5 bases and the J gene lost 5 bases, with 9 bases spanning the gap. The CDR3 covers 12 residues. The germline CDR1 and CDR2 sequences are MNHEY and SMNVEV (reference sequence). Here the CDR3 reads CASSMGGTEAFF. CDR3 DNA sequence: TGTGCCAGCAGTATGGGGGGAACTGAAGCTTTCTTT.

The chain uses TRBV5-4 and TRBJ2-1; D tentatively fits TRBD1 or TRBD2 (5 bases each). With 4 bases removed from V and 6 bases from J, the gap between germline ends came to 20 bases. The CDR3 is 16 amino acids. Germline V gene data show CDR1 as SGHNT and CDR2 as YYREEE (reference sequence). CDR3 loop: CASSDRRLAGFNEQFF. DNA for the CDR3: TGTGCCAGCAGCGACAGAAGGCTAGCAGGGTTCAATGAGCAGTTCTTC.

The V and J genes are TRBV19 and TRBJ2-1, with TRBD2 matching 7 bases. Germline CDR1 LNHDA, CDR2 SQIVND (reference sequence). Trimming at V came to 5 bases and at J to 10 bases, leaving 20 bases not matched to a gene. This CDR3 spans 17 amino acids. The CDR3 DNA sequence: TGTGCCAGTAGTCCCGGGAGGTTAGCGGGCCTTATCCGAGAGCAGTTCTTC. This encodes CASSPGRLAGLIREQFF.

The chain combines TRBV6-6 with TRBJ1-3; a possible D gene is TRBD1 (5 bases). CDR1 and CDR2 from the germline V gene are MNHNY and SVGAGI (reference sequence). Trimming removed 4 bases from V and 2 bases from J, with 18 bases in between. The CDR3 runs to 17 residues. CDR3: CASSSKPFRETGNTIYF. The CDR3 nucleotides read TGTGCCAGCAGTTCGAAACCGTTCAGGGAAACTGGAAACACCATATATTTT.

A word on this clonotype: This likely comes from a read error, as the CDR3 has no conserved phenylalanine or tryptophan at its end. The chain combines TRBV7-8 with TRBJ1-6; TRBD1 might be the D (6 bases). The CDR3 totals 17 residues. Trimming shortened V by 3 bases and J by 5 bases, and 17 bases separated the two germline ends. Germline V gene data show CDR1 as SGHVS and CDR2 as FQNEAQ. The CDR3 DNA sequence: TGTGCCAGCAGCTTTGTACAGGGATTCACCAATAATTCACCCCTCCACTTA. This sequence encodes CASSFVQGFTNNSPLHL.

This chain links TRBV5-5 with TRBJ2-1; TRBD2 agrees at 7 bases. The CDR3 has 18 residues. The trim removed 0 bases at V and 0 bases at J, leaving 9 bases unmatched. Germline V gene sequence: CDR1 SGHKS, CDR2 YYEKEE (reference sequence). For the CDR3, the DNA is TGTGCCAGCAGCTTGGCCCGACTAGCCCTAGACTCCTACAATGAGCAGTTCTTC. Protein product: CASSLARLALDSYNEQFF.

J is TRBJ2-3 and V is TRBV10-3; D might be TRBD2 (6 bases). V dropped 10 bases and J dropped 5 bases, with 13 bases sitting between them. The CDR3 extends over 12 amino acids. Germline CDR1 is ENHRY and CDR2 is SYGVKD. Here the CDR3 DNA reads TGTGCCACCGGCGGTAGCGGAGATACGCAGTATTTT. It translates to CATGGSGDTQYF.

This chain connects TRBV5-1 to TRBJ2-1, with 10 bases fitting TRBD1. In germline, CDR1 is SGHRS, CDR2 YFSETQ. J gave up 9 bases and V 9 bases, and 12 bases lay outside the gene matches. CDR3 length: 14 amino acids. The CDR3 coding sequence is TGCGCCACCTCCCTCCGGGACAGGGGTAGTGAGCAGTTCTTC. This codes for CATSLRDRGSEQFF.

The rearrangement uses TRBV7-9 and TRBJ1-2, with unresolved D. The CDR3 runs to 14 residues. Deletions cut 2 bases from V and 4 bases from J, with 11 bases between. Per germline, CDR1 SEHNR and CDR2 FQNEAQ (reference sequence). The chain's CDR3 is CASSLLGNPYGYTF. For the CDR3, the DNA is TGTGCCAGCAGCTTATTAGGGAATCCCTATGGCTACACCTTC.

This clonotype was seen only a few times. The chain combines TRBV29-1 with TRBJ2-5; TRBD2 aligns across 14 bases. The ends lost 7 bases at V and 4 bases at J; junction bases unmatched: 5. The CDR3 is 14 residues long. Germline V gives CDR1 SQVTM, CDR2 ANQGSEA. CDR3 loop: CSAMTSGRGETQYF. DNA of the CDR3: TGCAGCGCGATGACTAGCGGGAGGGGAGAGACCCAGTACTTC.

This clonotype has only a few counts. The chain has TRBV10-2 and TRBJ1-5; D remains ambiguous. The CDR3 contains 16 residues. CDR1 and CDR2 (germline): WSHSY, SAAADI. Trimming removed 3 bases at V and 2 bases at J, with 14 bases between. The CDR3 spells CASSDQELNGNQPQHF. The CDR3 DNA reads TGCGCCAGCAGTGATCAGGAATTAAACGGCAATCAGCCCCAGCATTTT.

V gene TRBV6-2 or TRBV6-3 combines with J gene TRBJ1-4, with TRBD1 matching over 9 bases. V trimming: 6 bases; J trimming: 5 bases; junction bases outside the gene matches: 4. The CDR3 totals 14 residues. From germline, CDR1 is MNHEY and CDR2 SVGEGT. In DNA form, the CDR3 reads TGTGCCAGCAGCAGGGACAGGGTGAATGAAAAACTGTTTTTT. This translates into CASSRDRVNEKLFF.

V is TRBV5-1 and J is TRBJ2-7; the match to TRBD1 covers 9 bases. V shed 7 bases, J shed 6 bases, and the junction held 8 bases outside the gene matches. CDR3 length: 13 residues. Germline V gene data show CDR1 as SGHRS and CDR2 as YFSETQ. The CDR3 is CASSPGDRVEQYF. CDR3 DNA sequence: TGCGCCAGCTCACCAGGGGACAGGGTCGAGCAGTACTTC.

The rearrangement uses TRBV5-1 and TRBJ2-1; TRBD2 matches at 8 bases. V shed 5 bases and J 9 bases; nucleotides not matched to a gene: 10. CDR1 and CDR2 from the germline V gene are SGHRS and YFSETQ. This CDR3 has 14 amino acids. CDR3 DNA: TGCGCCAGCAGGGTTAGCGGGATATATGGTGAGCAGTTCTTC. It specifies CASRVSGIYGEQFF.

This clonotype was seen a handful of times. This chain joins TRBV7-2 and TRBJ2-7, with D uncertain. This CDR3 contains 12 residues. The V gene lost 3 bases and the J gene lost 3 bases, with 6 bases spanning the gap. The germline CDR1 and CDR2 sequences are SGHTA and FQGNSA. This chain's CDR3 is CASSFGNYEQYF. Written as DNA, the CDR3 is TGTGCCAGCAGCTTCGGAAACTACGAGCAGTACTTC.

The J gene is TRBJ1-1, the V gene TRBV5-1; D unclear. V gave up 4 bases and J gave up 0 bases, with 10 bases separating them. Germline CDR1 reads SGHRS; CDR2 reads YFSETQ. CDR3 length: 14 residues. The CDR3 loop is CASSRAVMNTEAFF. The CDR3 DNA reads TGCGCCAGCAGCAGGGCTGTCATGAACACTGAAGCTTTCTTT.

The sample holds a few counts of this clonotype. The chain couples TRBV30 to TRBJ2-7; 9 bases agree with TRBD1. The junction had 5 bases not matched to a gene; V was cut back by 1 base and J by 4 bases. The CDR3 runs 14 residues. Germline V CDR1 and CDR2: GTSNPN, SVGIG (reference sequence). In nucleotides, the CDR3 is TGTGCCTGGAGTGGTACCGGGACAGGGTACGAGCAGTACTTC. This encodes CAWSGTGTGYEQYF.

This clonotype showed up just a few times. The genes are TRBV28 and TRBJ1-1; 7 nucleotides match TRBD1. The CDR3 totals 14 residues. Germline CDR1 reads MDHEN; CDR2 reads SYDVKM. V gave up 5 bases and J gave up 3 bases; unmatched junction bases: 6. CDR3 region: CASSTITGDTEAFF. The CDR3, as DNA: TGTGCCAGCAGTACCATCACAGGGGACACTGAAGCTTTCTTT.

This clonotype was detected only a few times. V gene TRBV18 combines with J gene TRBJ2-3, with 7 bases fitting TRBD1. V was clipped by 5 bases and J by 3 bases; unmatched bases: 11. Germline V gene sequence: CDR1 KGHSH, CDR2 LQKENI. There are 16 residues in the CDR3. CDR3 sequence: CASSTPTGFGTDTQYF. The CDR3 DNA reads TGTGCCAGCTCAACGCCGACAGGGTTCGGGACAGATACGCAGTATTTT.

The rearrangement uses TRBV5-8 and TRBJ2-2; D is uncertain. This CDR3 spans 16 amino acids. CDR1 is SGHTS, CDR2 YDEGEE, per germline. V lost 3 bases, J lost 1 base, and 13 bases lay in between. This CDR3 reads CASSSPRRGNTGELFF. The CDR3 nucleotides read TGTGCCAGCAGCTCCCCCCGGCGAGGGAACACCGGGGAGCTGTTTTTT.

This clonotype has only a few counts. The chain couples TRBV6-2 or TRBV6-3 to TRBJ2-3; the D gene is possibly TRBD1 (6 bases). V lost 6 bases to trimming and J lost 3 bases, with 10 bases between them. The CDR3 covers 13 residues. The V gene's germline CDR1 is MNHEY and CDR2 SVGEGT. The CDR3 reads CASREDRTDTQYF. The DNA for the CDR3 is TGTGCCAGCAGAGAAGACAGGACAGATACGCAGTATTTT.

This clonotype was seen more than once but under ten times. V usage is TRBV5-1 and J usage is TRBJ2-7; 9 nucleotides agree with TRBD1. Germline CDR1 and CDR2: SGHRS and YFSETQ. J lost 7 bases, V lost 0 bases, and 5 bases had no gene match. CDR3 length: 14 residues. The CDR3 DNA follows: TGCGCCAGCAGCTTGGGGGACAGGGCTCAAGAGCAGTACTTC. This encodes CASSLGDRAQEQYF.

The J gene is TRBJ1-5, the V gene TRBV2; 8 positions agree with TRBD1. CDR3 length equals 15 residues. Trimming at V came to 4 bases and at J to 11 bases, leaving 13 bases not matched to a gene. The V gene's germline CDR1 is SNHLY and CDR2 FYNNEI. In DNA, the CDR3 is TGTGCCAGCAGTGCTGAGGAGACAGGGGTTACGACCCAGCATTTT. It yields the protein CASSAEETGVTTQHF.

The chain uses TRBV7-2 and TRBJ2-7; tentatively, D is TRBD1 (5 bases). CDR3 length equals 13 residues. With 5 bases removed from V and 2 bases from J, the gap between germline ends came to 10 bases. Germline V gene sequence: CDR1 SGHTA, CDR2 FQGNSA. CDR3 amino acids: CASSPRQPYEQYF. In DNA, the CDR3 is TGTGCCAGCAGCCCCCGACAGCCCTACGAGCAGTACTTC.